This passage covers 31 T cell receptor beta chains from one sample sequenced in a study of blood T cell repertoires in COVID-19. Measured with immunoSEQ multiplex PCR; TCRdb has only the in-frame clones, and not every one. The sample lists 120,000 or so clones; 82% were seen once. Sequenced sample: peripheral blood. These receptors came from a woman in her 70s with acute or convalescent COVID-19.

The chain employs TRBV7-8 and TRBJ2-2; a possible D gene is TRBD1 (6 bases). This CDR3 comprises 16 residues. Germline CDR1 reads SGHVS; CDR2 reads FQNEAQ. Trimming took off 4 bases at V and 0 bases at J, with 12 bases between the two ends. CDR3 sequence: CASSSVGTPNTGELFF. As DNA, the CDR3 is TGTGCCAGCAGCTCTGTCGGGACACCGAACACCGGGGAGCTGTTTTTT.

The CDR3 here is CASSIRKWATDTQYF. CDR3 DNA: TGTGCCAGTAGTATTAGAAAATGGGCCACAGATACGCAGTATTTT. The rearrangement uses TRBV19 and TRBJ2-3; D call uncertain. The CDR3 sequence is 15 residues long. The germline gives CDR1 LNHDA, CDR2 SQIVND (reference sequence). The V end was cut by 3 bases, the J end by 2 bases, with 12 bases between. The full variable domain, in which reference TRBV19 and TRBJ2-3 provide the parts outside the CDR3, is DGGITQSPKYLFRKEGQNVTLSCEQNLNHDAMYWYRQDPGQGLRLIYYSQIVNDFQKGDIAEGYSVSREKKESFPLTVTSAQKNPTAFYLCASSIRKWATDTQYFGPGTRLTVL.

The chain uses TRBV25-1 and TRBJ2-7, with 8 bases that match TRBD1. The CDR3 has 14 amino acids. Germline loops: CDR1 MGHDK, CDR2 SYGVNS. With V trimmed by 3 bases and J by 3 bases, 4 bases remained unmatched. The CDR3 bases are TGTGCCAGCAGTGACAGGGGGCTGAACTACGAGCAGTACTTC. Translation: CASSDRGLNYEQYF.

The rearrangement uses TRBV5-6 and TRBJ1-2; TRBD1 agrees at 7 bases. With V trimmed by 2 bases and J by 2 bases, 3 bases remained unmatched. Germline assignment: CDR1 SGHDT and CDR2 YYEEEE. The CDR3 is made up of 14 amino acids. This CDR3 is CASSFGTDNYGYTF. The CDR3 region has the DNA TGTGCCAGCAGCTTCGGGACAGACAACTATGGCTACACCTTC.

The V call is TRBV7-8, the J call TRBJ2-3, with D unresolved. Deletions cut 5 bases from V and 5 bases from J, with 11 bases between. The CDR3 contains 13 residues. Looked up from germline, CDR1 is SGHVS and CDR2 is FQNEAQ. DNA of the CDR3: TGTGCCAGCAGCCCTCAGGTGGGAGATACGCAGTATTTT. Translating it yields CASSPQVGDTQYF.

This clone was seen more than once but under ten times. The chain carries TRBV7-9 and TRBJ1-2, with D uncertain. The CDR3 covers 12 residues. V lost 6 bases and J 7 bases, leaving 12 bases between the germline ends. CDR1 is SEHNR, CDR2 FQNEAQ, per germline (reference sequence). The CDR3 here is CASRLPQSGYTF. CDR3 nucleotide sequence: TGTGCCAGCAGGCTACCACAGTCTGGCTACACCTTC. Based on the CDR3 plus reference TRBV7-9 and TRBJ1-2, the full variable domain is DTGVSQNPRHKITKRGQNVTFRCDPISEHNRLYWYRQTLGQGPEFLTYFQNEAQLEKSRLLSDRFSAERPKGSFSTLEIQRTEQGDSAMYLCASRLPQSGYTFGSGTRLTVV.

V usage is TRBV30 and J usage is TRBJ1-3; the match to TRBD1 covers 8 bases. V dropped 4 bases and J dropped 0; count of bases not matched to a gene: 8. Looked up from germline, CDR1 is GTSNPN and CDR2 is SVGIG (reference sequence). This CDR3 is 16 amino acids long. The CDR3 DNA follows: TGTGCCTGGACGTACCCGGGACAGGTCTCTGGAAACACCATATATTTT. This encodes CAWTYPGQVSGNTIYF.

This sequence joins TRBV6-5 and TRBJ1-5; D unclear. Germline CDR1 is MNHEY and CDR2 is SVGAGI. There are 13 residues in the CDR3. V lost 7 bases and J lost 1, with 8 bases in between. The CDR3 reads CASNSRSNQPQHF. CDR3 bases: TGTGCCAGCAACTCTAGGAGCAATCAGCCCCAGCATTTT.

This chain uses TRBV10-3 with TRBJ1-5; 7 bases align to TRBD1. This CDR3 is 14 amino acids long. Germline CDR1 ENHRY, CDR2 SYGVKD. With 6 bases clipped from V and 4 bases from J, the junction kept 6 bases outside the gene matches. The CDR3 loop is CAIRGGLENQPQHF. The CDR3 nucleotides read TGTGCCATCAGAGGGGGCCTGGAGAATCAGCCCCAGCATTTT.

V usage is TRBV24-1 and J usage is TRBJ1-1, with 8 bases that match TRBD1. After removal of 4 bases from V and 5 bases from J, the junction contained 8 bases not matched to a gene. CDR1 KGHDR and CDR2 SFDVKD come from the germline V gene. This CDR3 has 15 amino acids. CDR3 sequence (DNA): TGTGCCACCAGTGACGGAAGACAGGGGTGGACTGAAGCTTTCTTT. Protein product: CATSDGRQGWTEAFF.

V is TRBV5-4 and J is TRBJ1-2; D is possibly TRBD1 (5 bases). The CDR3 is made up of 15 amino acids. CDR1 SGHNT and CDR2 YYREEE come from the germline V gene (reference sequence). The germline V and J ends were trimmed by 3 bases and 8 bases, with 20 bases remaining between them. CDR3 region: CASSSKEGTGLGYTF. As DNA, the CDR3 is TGTGCCAGCAGCTCAAAGGAGGGTACAGGTTTGGGCTACACCTTC.

This sequence joins TRBV5-1 and TRBJ1-5; 7 nucleotides line up with TRBD1. The CDR3 runs 15 residues. CDR1 is SGHRS and CDR2 is YFSETQ in the germline V gene. The V gene end was trimmed by 2 bases and the J gene end by 3 bases; junction bases not matched to a gene: 5. CDR3 amino acids: CASSLMGQTNQPQHF. CDR3 sequence (DNA): TGCGCCAGCAGCTTAATGGGACAGACCAATCAGCCCCAGCATTTT.

J is TRBJ1-1 and V is TRBV11-3, with D possibly TRBD1 on 6 matching bases. The CDR3 runs 11 residues. Trimming removed 8 bases from V and 8 bases from J, with 12 bases in between. Looked up from germline, CDR1 is SGHNT and CDR2 is YENEEA. CDR3 bases: TGTGCCAGCGGTCGAGGACAGGAAGCTTTCTTT. Translation gives CASGRGQEAFF.

This chain uses TRBV6-5 with TRBJ1-2; D gene ambiguous. V was trimmed by 2 bases and J by 7 bases, leaving 17 bases between them. This CDR3 contains 15 residues. Germline lookup yields CDR1 MNHEY and CDR2 SVGAGI. CDR3 residues: CASSYGLSGFRGYTF. The CDR3 nucleotides are TGTGCCAGCAGTTACGGGTTATCGGGATTTCGTGGCTACACCTTC.

The rearrangement joins TRBV6-6 to TRBJ2-7, with 10 positions matching TRBD1. V trimming: 7 bases; J trimming: 2 bases; junction bases outside the gene matches: 5. CDR3 length equals 14 residues. The V gene's germline CDR1 is MNHNY and CDR2 SVGAGI (reference sequence). CDR3: CASIGQGVTYEQYF. CDR3 DNA sequence: TGTGCCAGCATCGGACAGGGGGTAACCTACGAGCAGTACTTC.

The chain's CDR3 is CASSQDASGGAQTQYF. The CDR3 nucleotides are TGTGCCAGCAGCCAAGACGCTAGCGGGGGGGCTCAGACCCAGTACTTC. V is TRBV3-1 (or the pseudogene TRBV3-2) and J is TRBJ2-5, with TRBD2 matching over 12 bases. This CDR3 is built from 16 residues. V shed 0 bases and J 6 bases; nucleotides not matched to a gene: 5. Germline CDR1 is LGHDT and CDR2 is YNNKEL (reference sequence).

The rearrangement joins TRBV5-5 to TRBJ2-2; a weak D match, TRBD2 (5 bases). Trimming left V 2 bases short and J 6 bases short, with 17 bases between. The germline gives CDR1 SGHKS, CDR2 YYEKEE (reference sequence). The CDR3 has 16 residues. CDR3 protein: CASSFAAPAGAGELFF. In nucleotides, the CDR3 is TGTGCCAGCAGCTTCGCAGCCCCGGCGGGTGCCGGGGAGCTGTTTTTT.

The chain recombines TRBV2 with TRBJ2-7; D may be TRBD2 (6 bases). CDR3 size: 16 residues. V lost 0 bases, J lost 2 bases, and 14 bases lay in between. Germline lookup yields CDR1 SNHLY and CDR2 FYNNEI. CDR3 bases: TGTGCCAGCAGTGAAGCGTGGGACTCGGGGCCCTACGAGCAGTACTTC. Its translation is CASSEAWDSGPYEQYF.

This clone was seen just once. The J gene is TRBJ2-7, the V gene TRBV5-1, with TRBD1 as a possible D gene (6 bases). Germline lookup yields CDR1 SGHRS and CDR2 YFSETQ. The CDR3 runs 14 residues. Trimming stripped 0 bases from V and 3 bases from J, with 10 bases between. The CDR3 sequence: CASSLAPGDYEQYF. The CDR3, as DNA: TGCGCCAGCAGCTTGGCCCCAGGGGACTACGAGCAGTACTTC.

V usage is TRBV5-1 and J usage is TRBJ1-2, with D possibly being TRBD1 (6 bases). This CDR3 has 16 residues. Trimming pared 4 bases from V and 0 bases from J, leaving 16 bases between. CDR1 is SGHRS and CDR2 is YFSETQ in the germline V gene. The CDR3 DNA follows: TGCGCCAGCAGCACGGGACATGAAGCCACTAACTATGGCTACACCTTC. Residues: CASSTGHEATNYGYTF.

V gene TRBV2 combines with J gene TRBJ1-2; 7 bases match TRBD1. This CDR3 spans 15 amino acids. CDR1 is SNHLY, CDR2 FYNNEI, per germline. Trimming removed 8 bases from V and 2 bases from J; junction bases left unmatched: 11. CDR3 in DNA: TGTGCCAGCGGGACCGGGACAGCGATCAACTATGGCTACACCTTC. Translated: CASGTGTAINYGYTF.

The chain is built from TRBV6-4 and TRBJ1-6; D remains ambiguous. Germline CDR1 reads MRHNA; CDR2 reads SNTAGT. The CDR3 is 15 residues long. Trimming took off 2 bases at V and 0 bases at J, with 5 bases between the two ends. The CDR3 spells CASSDDTSYNSPLHF. As DNA, the CDR3 is TGTGCCAGCAGTGACGACACCTCCTATAATTCACCCCTCCACTTT.

The V call is TRBV2, the J call TRBJ2-5, with D perhaps TRBD2 (5 bases). This CDR3 contains 12 residues. The V end was cut by 6 bases, the J end by 4 bases, with 9 bases between. The germline CDR1 and CDR2 sequences are SNHLY and FYNNEI. In nucleotides, the CDR3 is TGTGCCAGCAGCTCCGGGGTAGAGACCCAGTACTTC. Protein product: CASSSGVETQYF.

This clone was seen a few times. V gene TRBV11-3 combines with J gene TRBJ2-7, with unresolved D. V was pared by 1 base and J by 4 bases, with 8 bases between. There are 13 residues in the CDR3. CDR1 is SGHNT, CDR2 YENEEA, per germline. The CDR3 region is CASSLAVNYEQYF. The DNA for the CDR3 is TGTGCCAGCAGCTTAGCGGTTAATTACGAGCAGTACTTC.

The CDR3 DNA reads TGTGCCAGCAGACACCGGGGAGGGGGGGCCTACAATGAGCAGTTCTTC. Translated, it gives CASRHRGGGAYNEQFF. This chain connects TRBV5-4 to TRBJ2-1, with a possible D match to TRBD2 (7 bases). The CDR3 is made up of 16 amino acids. The germline CDR1 and CDR2 sequences are SGHNT and YYREEE (reference sequence). The ends were cut back, 5 bases at V and 2 bases at J, with 17 bases in the middle.

The genes are TRBV27 and TRBJ1-2; D possibly corresponds to TRBD1 (6 bases). The CDR3 length is 13 residues. The V gene lost 4 bases and the J gene lost 8 bases, with 14 bases spanning the gap. Germline loops: CDR1 MNHEY, CDR2 SMNVEV (reference sequence). The CDR3 coding sequence is TGTGCCAGCAGTTCGACAGACACAGGGGGCTACACCTTC. Protein product: CASSSTDTGGYTF.

CDR3 sequence reads: CASSFAGQGYGYTF. The CDR3 DNA follows: TGTGCCAGCAGCTTCGCTGGACAGGGTTATGGCTACACCTTC. The chain recombines TRBV7-2 with TRBJ1-2; 8 bases are a match to TRBD1. This CDR3 spans 14 amino acids. The germline V gene has CDR1 SGHTA and CDR2 FQGNSA. J lost 5 bases, V lost 3 bases, and 5 bases had no gene match.

This chain links TRBV5-1 with TRBJ1-6; maybe TRBD1 (6 bases). The ends were cut back, 4 bases at V and 9 bases at J, with 20 bases in the middle. The length of the CDR3 is 16 residues. Germline V CDR1 and CDR2: SGHRS, YFSETQ. The CDR3 loop reads CASSQERQAGGSPLHF. In DNA form, the CDR3 reads TGCGCCAGCAGCCAAGAACGACAGGCGGGTGGTTCACCCCTCCACTTT.

This clone was seen a single time. The rearrangement links TRBV5-5 to TRBJ2-1; no clear D gene. Trimming pared 4 bases from V and 1 base from J, leaving 12 bases between. Germline values: CDR1 SGHKS, CDR2 YYEKEE (reference sequence). The CDR3 length is 15 residues. CDR3 DNA: TGTGCCAGCAGCCTCAGGCAGGTATCCTACAATGAGCAGTTCTTC. This encodes CASSLRQVSYNEQFF.

This clone has more than one count but fewer than ten. This chain joins TRBV27 and TRBJ1-6; 7 bases are a match to TRBD1. Per germline, CDR1 MNHEY and CDR2 SMNVEV (reference sequence). The V and J ends lost 5 bases and 7 bases, in that order; junction bases with no gene match: 5. The CDR3 loop spans 14 amino acids. The CDR3 DNA is TGTGCCAGCAGTCCAGGACAGGACAATTCACCCCTCCACTTT. Its translation: CASSPGQDNSPLHF.

This sequence joins TRBV6-1 and TRBJ1-6, with 7 nucleotides matching TRBD1. CDR1 and CDR2 from the germline V gene are MNHNS and SASEGT. The CDR3 has 16 residues. With 1 base clipped from V and 8 bases from J, the junction kept 8 bases outside the gene matches. CDR3 loop: CASSEDPSGGYSPLHF. The CDR3 region has the DNA TGTGCCAGCAGTGAAGACCCGTCAGGGGGGTATTCACCCCTCCACTTT.